The 3 T cell receptor beta chains presented below share a single source sample, sequenced in a study of blood T cell repertoires in COVID-19. The repertoire was sequenced with immunoSEQ multiplex PCR; TCRdb's copy has only in-frame clones and lacks some. The sample yields roughly 74,000 clones, approximately 90% seen once. The sequencing sample was made of PBMCs or T cells enriched from blood (not recorded which). These receptors were obtained from a woman between 45 and 60 years old with acute COVID-19.

This clone was detected only a few times. The CDR3 DNA reads TGTGCCAGTAGTATAGTAGCGGGTTCCTACAATGAGCAGTTCTTC. This encodes CASSIVAGSYNEQFF. V and J are TRBV19 and TRBJ2-1; 7 nucleotides match TRBD2. Germline V CDR1 and CDR2: LNHDA, SQIVND (reference sequence). With V trimmed by 1 base and J by 1 base, 1 base remained unmatched. The CDR3 consists of 15 residues.

J is TRBJ1-3 and V is TRBV14; no reliable D call. The CDR3 consists of 14 residues. Per the germline V gene, CDR1 is SGHDN and CDR2 is FVKESK. The V gene lost 2 bases and the J gene lost 4 bases, with 9 bases spanning the gap. Written as DNA, the CDR3 is TGTGCCAGCAGCCAAAGAGGAGGAGGAAACACCATATATTTT. Translation gives CASSQRGGGNTIYF.

The chain is built from TRBV9 and TRBJ2-2; TRBD1 matches 8 bases. The CDR3 covers 17 residues. CDR1 SGDLS and CDR2 YYNGEE come from the germline V gene. Germline trimming cut 3 bases from V and 3 bases from J; bases unmatched to any gene: 10. The CDR3 sequence: CASSARGAGGYTGELFF. CDR3 in DNA: TGTGCCAGCAGCGCTAGGGGGGCAGGGGGCTACACCGGGGAGCTGTTTTTT.